One sample yielded the 31 T cell receptor beta chains listed below, sequenced in a study of beta chain features in type 1 diabetes (dated by TCRdb to the late 2010s). Library prep was done by the immunoSEQ multiplex PCR assay. All of the isolated RNA was reverse transcribed with the High Capacity cDNA Reverse Transcription Kit, so expressed TCRB transcripts were sequenced. TCRdb retrieved this table from immuneACCESS and kept in-frame rearrangements only. Not all clones are present; in checked studies, unresolved V genes account for under half, and no reason is known for the remainder. This sample lists approximately 730,000 clones; under 15% were detected once. Approximately 0.021% of the sample rests with the top ten. General conclusions and limits of the study: A moderate but significant shortening of TCRB CDR3 length was observed in type 1 diabetes patients in all four CD4+ subsets.

Their antigens remain unidentified. The sequenced sample was naive CD4+ T cells from blood. The cell subset or site label on this specimen signifies: true naive CD4+ T cells. These receptors originate from a young man with type 1 diabetes.

This clone was detected a few times. The chain recombines TRBV2 with TRBJ2-1; 7 bases are shared with TRBD2. J was trimmed by 9 bases and V by 8 bases; bases with no gene match: 7. Germline V gives CDR1 SNHLY, CDR2 FYNNEI. CDR3 length equals 12 residues. This CDR3 reads CASQSGGGEQFF. Here the CDR3 DNA reads TGTGCCAGCCAGTCTGGCGGGGGTGAGCAGTTCTTC. The variable domain in full, with the rest retrieved from reference TRBV2 and TRBJ2-1, is EPEVTQTPSHQVTQMGQEVILRCVPISNHLYFYWYRQILGQKVEFLVSFYNNEISEKSEIFDDQFSVERPDGSNFTLKIRSTKLEDSAMYFCASQSGGGEQFFGPGTRLTVL.

This clone appeared a few times. CDR3: CASSGRQGPNYGYTF. The CDR3 DNA sequence: TGTGCCAGCAGCGGACGACAGGGGCCTAACTATGGCTACACCTTC. The V gene is TRBV9, the J gene TRBJ1-2; 8 bases are shared with TRBD1. The CDR3 sequence is 15 residues long. Germline CDR1 is SGDLS and CDR2 is YYNGEE. After removal of 3 bases from V and 0 bases from J, the junction contained 4 bases not matched to a gene.

There are a few counts of this clone. A read error may account for a junction end that differs from germline. The chain has TRBV5-1 and TRBJ1-2, with 10 bases lining up with TRBD1. Germline V lookup: CDR1 SGHRS, CDR2 YFSETQ. The CDR3 spans 14 residues. In DNA form, the CDR3 reads TGCGCCAGCAGCGGAGAGGGACAGGGGCGATGGGACGAATTC. The encoded protein is CASSGEGQGRWDEF.

The sample holds a few counts of this clone. V is TRBV7-2 and J is TRBJ2-5; 7 bases are a match to TRBD1. This CDR3 has 15 residues. J was trimmed by 4 bases and V by 3 bases; bases with no gene match: 8. The germline gives CDR1 SGHTA, CDR2 FQGNSA. CDR3 nucleotides: TGTGCCAGCAGCTTCCCAGACAGGGTCGGAGAGACCCAGTACTTC. As protein: CASSFPDRVGETQYF.

The chain couples TRBV5-1 to TRBJ2-4, with a possible D match to TRBD2 (7 bases). V was pared by 4 bases and J by 7 bases, with 18 bases between. The germline V gene encodes CDR1 SGHRS and CDR2 YFSETQ. The length of the CDR3 is 15 residues. The CDR3 reads CASSNDRGAGNIQYF. The CDR3 nucleotides read TGCGCCAGCAGCAACGACCGGGGGGCCGGGAACATTCAGTACTTC.

In its sample, this clone was seen a few times. V is TRBV6-5 and J is TRBJ1-4; D perhaps matches TRBD1 (5 bases). From germline, CDR1 is MNHEY and CDR2 SVGAGI. This CDR3 contains 14 residues. Between the trimmed V and J ends, which lost 6 bases and 8 bases, there was a span of 16 bases. The CDR3 sequence is CASSGRTLGEKLFF. The CDR3 DNA follows: TGTGCCAGCAGCGGGCGGACACTTGGGGAAAAACTGTTTTTT.

The rearrangement links TRBV5-1 to TRBJ2-6; TRBD2 is a possible D gene (6 bases). V shed 5 bases and J shed 3 bases, with 9 bases lying between them. The CDR3 runs 14 residues. CDR1 SGHRS and CDR2 YFSETQ come from the germline V gene. CDR3 sequence (DNA): TGCGCCAGCAGTCTGGGAGGTGGGGCCAACGTCCTGACTTTC. Its protein product is CASSLGGGANVLTF.

This clone occurred a few times. The gene calls are TRBV6-5 and TRBJ2-3; possible D gene TRBD2, 5 bases. The V end was cut by 0 bases, the J end by 3 bases, with 13 bases between. Germline CDR1 MNHEY, CDR2 SVGAGI. This CDR3 comprises 16 residues. The CDR3 protein is CASSYSGRGRTDTQYF. The CDR3, as DNA: TGTGCCAGCAGTTACTCAGGCCGGGGTCGTACAGATACGCAGTATTTT.

This rearrangement joins TRBV19 to TRBJ1-1; 8 nucleotides align to TRBD1. CDR3 length equals 17 residues. Germline lookup yields CDR1 LNHDA and CDR2 SQIVND (reference sequence). V was pared by 6 bases and J by 1 base, with 13 bases of the junction left unmatched. CDR3 coding DNA: TGTGCCAGTAGCCCCACCCTCGGGGGACAGGCGAACACTGAAGCTTTCTTT. It encodes CASSPTLGGQANTEAFF.

This clone has more than one count but fewer than ten. CDR3 DNA sequence: TGTGCCAGCAGCGTAGGGACAGGGGTATCACCCCTCCACTTT. It encodes CASSVGTGVSPLHF. The rearrangement uses TRBV9 and TRBJ1-6; TRBD1 matches 9 bases. CDR3 length equals 14 residues. Unmatched junction bases numbered 2, after V lost 0 bases and J lost 10 bases. Germline-derived CDR1 and CDR2 are SGDLS and YYNGEE.

The chain has TRBV6-5 and TRBJ1-5; possible D gene TRBD1, 5 bases. The CDR3 is made up of 13 amino acids. V was clipped by 5 bases and J by 5 bases, with 10 bases between them. Germline lookup yields CDR1 MNHEY and CDR2 SVGAGI. The CDR3, as DNA: TGTGCCAGCAGTCAGGGACCGGATCAGCCCCAGCATTTT. It specifies CASSQGPDQPQHF.

The chain recombines TRBV12-5 with TRBJ1-1; no firm D call. V shed 7 bases and J shed 3 bases, with 9 bases lying between them. This CDR3 has 12 amino acids. The germline V gene has CDR1 LGHNT and CDR2 FRNRAP. CDR3 residues: CASASGHTEAFF. The CDR3, as DNA: TGTGCTAGTGCCTCCGGGCACACTGAAGCTTTCTTT.

This chain uses TRBV18 with TRBJ1-6; no reliable D call. The CDR3 contains 13 residues. Germline V lookup: CDR1 KGHSH, CDR2 LQKENI. V gave up 3 bases and J gave up 8 bases, with 8 bases separating them. The CDR3 sequence is CASSPGPDSPLHF. CDR3 nucleotides: TGTGCCAGCTCACCGGGCCCGGATTCACCCCTCCACTTT.

This chain uses TRBV27 with TRBJ2-3; D call uncertain. The CDR3 is made up of 14 amino acids. Germline values: CDR1 MNHEY, CDR2 SMNVEV (reference sequence). V lost 0 bases and J 2 bases, leaving 6 bases between the germline ends. As DNA, the CDR3 is TGTGCCAGCAGTTTATCCAGGTACACAGATACGCAGTATTTT. Its protein product is CASSLSRYTDTQYF.

This clone has only a few counts. The chain couples TRBV11-2 to TRBJ2-5; TRBD1 aligns across 8 bases. Germline V gene sequence: CDR1 SGHAT, CDR2 FQNNGV. The CDR3 runs to 19 residues. The trim removed 1 base at V and 5 bases at J, leaving 18 bases unmatched. The CDR3 here is CASSLAPGQGTKNTETQYF. The CDR3 nucleotides are TGTGCCAGCAGCTTAGCCCCCGGACAGGGAACAAAGAATACGGAGACCCAGTACTTC.

The chain recombines TRBV30 with TRBJ2-5, with TRBD1 matching 8 bases. V trimming: 1 base; J trimming: 3 bases; junction bases outside the gene matches: 7. The CDR3 spans 15 residues. CDR1 and CDR2 (germline): GTSNPN, SVGIG (reference sequence). The CDR3 spells CAWSAGQGKEETQYF. Written as DNA, the CDR3 is TGTGCCTGGAGTGCCGGACAGGGCAAAGAAGAGACCCAGTACTTC.

CDR3 nucleotides: TGTGCCTGGAGTTTCTCAGGGGGCCTGGGCACCGGGGAGCTGTTTTTT. Its translation is CAWSFSGGLGTGELFF. J is TRBJ2-2 and V is TRBV30; TRBD1 agrees at 8 bases. V dropped 2 bases and J dropped 4; count of bases not matched to a gene: 9. The CDR3 is made up of 16 amino acids. Per the germline V gene, CDR1 is GTSNPN and CDR2 is SVGIG (reference sequence).

This clone was counted a few times. The chain is built from TRBV30 and TRBJ2-3; 8 bases are shared with TRBD2. V lost 3 bases to trimming and J lost 2 bases; unmatched junction nucleotides: 7. The CDR3 loop spans 15 amino acids. CDR1 and CDR2 from the germline V gene are GTSNPN and SVGIG (reference sequence). CDR3 region: CAWSFRGGPTDTQYF. In DNA, the CDR3 is TGTGCCTGGAGCTTCCGCGGGGGGCCCACAGATACGCAGTATTTT.

This clone was recorded a few times. The chain has TRBV29-1 and TRBJ1-2; 7 bases are a match to TRBD1. The length of the CDR3 is 13 residues. In germline, CDR1 is SQVTM, CDR2 ANQGSEA. J gave up 5 bases and V 5 bases, and 8 bases lay outside the gene matches. The CDR3 sequence: CSVRDSSMYGYTF. CDR3 nucleotides: TGCAGCGTTCGGGACAGCTCCATGTATGGCTACACCTTC.

The V and J genes are TRBV9 and TRBJ1-3, with D unresolved. Trimming stripped 2 bases from V and 4 bases from J, with 4 bases between. This CDR3 spans 12 amino acids. CDR1 SGDLS and CDR2 YYNGEE come from the germline V gene. For the CDR3, the DNA is TGTGCCAGCAGCGTTCAGGGAAACACCATATATTTT. This sequence encodes CASSVQGNTIYF.

J is TRBJ1-1 and V is TRBV6-5; a possible D gene is TRBD1 (5 bases). The CDR3 consists of 13 residues. Trimming removed 7 bases at V and 3 bases at J, with 12 bases between. Per the germline V gene, CDR1 is MNHEY and CDR2 is SVGAGI. The CDR3 sequence is CASKNPGHTEAFF. The CDR3 nucleotides are TGTGCCAGCAAAAACCCGGGGCACACTGAAGCTTTCTTT.

This clone was found a few times. This sequence joins TRBV15 and TRBJ2-5, with 7 bases aligning to TRBD1. Germline assignment: CDR1 LNHNV and CDR2 YYDKDF (reference sequence). The CDR3 has 14 residues. After removal of 5 bases from V and 7 bases from J, the junction contained 10 bases not matched to a gene. Here the CDR3 reads CATSEGGNPRTQYF. The CDR3 DNA reads as TGTGCCACCAGCGAAGGGGGCAACCCAAGGACCCAGTACTTC.

This clone was found a few times. The chain combines TRBV7-9 with TRBJ2-7; 9 nucleotides match TRBD2. The CDR3 covers 15 residues. CDR1 and CDR2 from the germline V gene are SEHNR and FQNEAQ (reference sequence). V trimming: 1 base; J trimming: 5 bases; junction bases outside the gene matches: 6. CDR3 amino acids: CASSLGGTSYDEQYF. The CDR3 DNA reads TGTGCCAGCAGCTTAGGCGGGACTAGCTACGACGAGCAGTACTTC.

This clone has only a few counts. V gene TRBV14 combines with J gene TRBJ1-6, with TRBD1 matching 8 bases. The CDR3 extends over 17 amino acids. CDR1 is SGHDN, CDR2 FVKESK, per germline. Trimming removed 3 bases from V and 7 bases from J; junction bases left unmatched: 11. The CDR3 sequence is CASSQPGQGVGNSPLHF. The CDR3 DNA reads as TGTGCCAGCAGCCAGCCCGGACAGGGAGTCGGGAATTCACCCCTCCACTTT.

Only a few counts were recorded for this clone. The genes are TRBV7-9 and TRBJ1-1; D unresolved. The ends were cut back, 0 bases at V and 4 bases at J, with 12 bases in the middle. Germline loops: CDR1 SEHNR, CDR2 FQNEAQ (reference sequence). CDR3 length: 15 amino acids. The CDR3 sequence: CASSLATWDGTEAFF. CDR3 nucleotides: TGTGCCAGCAGCTTAGCCACTTGGGATGGCACTGAAGCTTTCTTT. Combining the CDR3 with reference TRBV7-9 and TRBJ1-1 gives the whole variable domain DTGVSQNPRHKITKRGQNVTFRCDPISEHNRLYWYRQTLGQGPEFLTYFQNEAQLEKSRLLSDRFSAERPKGSFSTLEIQRTEQGDSAMYLCASSLATWDGTEAFFGQGTRLTVV.

The rearrangement uses TRBV11-2 and TRBJ2-5; TRBD1 might be the D (5 bases). Germline V gene sequence: CDR1 SGHAT, CDR2 FQNNGV. This CDR3 spans 13 amino acids. The V end was cut by 2 bases, the J end by 6 bases, with 10 bases between. CDR3 in amino acids: CASSLNRLKTQYF. The CDR3 nucleotides are TGTGCCAGCAGCTTAAACAGGCTCAAGACCCAGTACTTC.

The rearrangement uses TRBV7-3 and TRBJ1-2, with D unresolved. There are 17 residues in the CDR3. Trimming removed 1 base from V and 6 bases from J, with 21 bases in between. Germline V gene data show CDR1 as SGHTA and CDR2 as FQGTGA. DNA for the CDR3: TGTGCCAGCAGCTTAAGCCCCGAATTAGATTCAATAGATGGCTACACCTTC. The encoded protein is CASSLSPELDSIDGYTF.

The rearrangement links TRBV4-1 to TRBJ1-5, with D possibly being TRBD1 (6 bases). The ends were cut back, 0 bases at V and 11 bases at J, with 20 bases in the middle. Looked up from germline, CDR1 is MGHRA and CDR2 is YSYEKL. CDR3 length: 16 amino acids. Here the CDR3 reads CASSQDLGQPFRAQHF. The CDR3 nucleotides are TGCGCCAGCAGCCAAGATCTCGGACAGCCCTTTAGGGCCCAGCATTTT.

This clone was observed a few times. V gene TRBV30 combines with J gene TRBJ2-3, with a possible D match to TRBD2 (7 bases). The CDR3 has 14 residues. Germline V lookup: CDR1 GTSNPN, CDR2 SVGIG (reference sequence). V dropped 0 bases and J dropped 5 bases, with 12 bases sitting between them. The CDR3 loop reads CAWSVGGAVDTQYF. As DNA, the CDR3 is TGTGCCTGGAGTGTAGGGGGGGCAGTAGATACGCAGTATTTT.

This clone turned up a few times. V is TRBV30 and J is TRBJ1-4, with D hard to call. The ends were cut back, 8 bases at V and 6 bases at J, with 16 bases in the middle. Germline CDR1 GTSNPN, CDR2 SVGIG (reference sequence). This CDR3 contains 13 residues. CDR3: CARKRASDEKLFF. The CDR3 bases are TGTGCCCGCAAAAGGGCTTCCGATGAAAAACTGTTTTTT.

This rearrangement joins TRBV30 to TRBJ1-5; D gene ambiguous. CDR1 GTSNPN and CDR2 SVGIG come from the germline V gene (reference sequence). V was clipped by 1 base and J by 4 bases, with 8 bases between them. The CDR3 runs 13 residues. The CDR3 loop reads CAWSEGWNQPQHF. CDR3 coding DNA: TGTGCCTGGAGTGAAGGGTGGAATCAGCCCCAGCATTTT.